This entry features one TCR beta chain sequence. Original analysis: Amplification of reference gene primers was used by the study to estimate nucleated cell counts. Generated by immunoSEQ multiplex PCR, the TCRdb table keeps only in-frame clones and is missing some. Clone size and V and J calls were adopted from that table, with D and trimming inferred from the DNA. The repertoire holds over 150,000 clones, with approximately 90% as singletons. The sample is drawn from a study of blood T cell repertoires in COVID-19. Overall study context: Sites across the United States, Italy and Spain contributed samples from acute and convalescent COVID-19. The cDNA or gDNA used as material had been derived from T cells, B-cell-depleted T cells, or PBMCs.

The ends lost 6 bases at V and 6 bases at J; junction bases unmatched: 13. Germline V gene data show CDR1 as MDHEN and CDR2 as SYDVKM. CDR3 length equals 16 residues. The TCR originated in a man aged 50-60 years who had recovered from COVID-19. The V gene is TRBV28, the J gene TRBJ2-1; 8 bases agree with TRBD1. The material sequenced was peripheral blood. CDR3 nucleotides: TGTGCCAGCAGCCAAATCCAGGGGGCGAGGTTCAATGAGCAGTTCTTC. Translation gives CASSQIQGARFNEQFF.